This is a list of T cell receptor beta chains from one sample in a study of OX40 agonist ivuxolimab in advanced cancers. Clones were read by immunoSEQ multiplex PCR, and TCRdb kept only the in-frame ones, dropping some. The sample lists 40,000 to 45,000 clones, 70% to 90% seen once, with 9.5% to 13% in the top ten. This specimen was CD4+ or CD8+ T cells sorted from blood, taken in a trial of the OX40 agonist ivuxolimab. These TCRs come from an adult with an advanced solid tumor such as melanoma, head and neck, liver or kidney cancer. The CDR3 runs from the conserved cysteine through the conserved F or W. D genes are given only for firm matches. Clone size is given for some rows only: seen once, a few or many times, or a class if the clone is expanded.

TGTGCCAGCAGCTTCACCGGGACAGGGCAATACGAGCAGTACTTC | CASSFTGTGQYEQYF | TRBJ2-7 | TRBV7-9 | 15 | TRBD1 | NA
TGCGCCAGCAAACGGACAGGGGTTGCCTACAATGAGCAGTTCTTC | CASKRTGVAYNEQFF | TRBJ2-1 | TRBV5-1 | 15 | TRBD1 | once
TGTGCCAGCAGTTTAACGGATAGCGGGGGATCCCAAGAGACCCAGTACTTC | CASSLTDSGGSQETQYF | TRBJ2-5 | TRBV9 | 17 | TRBD2 | NA
TGCGCCAGCAGGTCAATAGCGGGAGGCCCCGATGAGCAGTTCTTC | CASRSIAGGPDEQFF | TRBJ2-1 | TRBV5-1 | 15 | TRBD2 | NA
TGTGCCAGCAGCACACTAGCTGGGAAAATGGATACGCAGTATTTT | CASSTLAGKMDTQYF | TRBJ2-3 | TRBV6-5 | 15 | NA | NA
TGTGCCATCAGTGAGTCGATTAATGAAAAACTGTTTTTT | CAISESINEKLFF | TRBJ1-4 | TRBV10-3 | 13 | NA | NA
TGTGCCAGCAGTTTAGGGGGTGGGAGTCAGCCCCAGCATTTT | CASSLGGGSQPQHF | TRBJ1-5 | TRBV27 | 14 | NA | few
TGTGCCAGCATCGAAAGGGGTTCCTACAATGAGCAGTTCTTC | CASIERGSYNEQFF | TRBJ2-1 | TRBV6-4 | 14 | NA | NA
TGTGCTAGTGGCCCACGTGGGACTGAAGCTTTCTTT | CASGPRGTEAFF | TRBJ1-1 | TRBV12-5 | 12 | NA | NA
TGTGCCAGCATTCGCTCCAGGGGTAACACTGAAGCTTTCTTT | CASIRSRGNTEAFF | TRBJ1-1 | TRBV6-1 | 14 | NA | NA
TGTGCCACCAGAGGGAAGGGACAGGGACCCGAGCAGTACTTC | CATRGKGQGPEQYF | TRBJ2-7 | TRBV15 | 14 | TRBD1 | NA
TGTGCCAGCAGTTACCTGGGACAGGGAAGGACCGGGGAGCTGTTTTTT | CASSYLGQGRTGELFF | TRBJ2-2 | TRBV6-6 | 16 | TRBD1 | few
TGTGCCAGCAGCGTCGCCGGGACGAGCTACTACGAGCAGTACTTC | CASSVAGTSYYEQYF | TRBJ2-7 | TRBV9 | 15 | NA | NA
TGTGCCAGCAGCGTAGGCGGGGGGACCTACGAGCAGTACTTC | CASSVGGGTYEQYF | TRBJ2-7 | TRBV9 | 14 | TRBD2 | NA
TGTGCCAGCAGCCGGGACGGGGTCCACGAGCAGTACTTC | CASSRDGVHEQYF | TRBJ2-7 | TRBV27 | 13 | NA | NA
TGTGCCAGCAGTGAGGACAGGGGAAATCAGCCCCAGCATTTT | CASSEDRGNQPQHF | TRBJ1-5 | TRBV25-1 | 14 | TRBD1 | NA
TGTGCCAGCAGCTTGAGGGTTTCGGATCTCAGTGGCTACACCTTC | CASSLRVSDLSGYTF | TRBJ1-2 | TRBV5-4 | 15 | NA | many
TGTGCCAGCAGCCAAGATTCCATAGACCGAACCACTGAAGCTTTCTTT | CASSQDSIDRTTEAFF | TRBJ1-1 | TRBV14 | 16 | NA | NA
TGTGCCAGCAGTTTAGCGGGAGGGACCCACGAGCAGTACTTC | CASSLAGGTHEQYF | TRBJ2-7 | TRBV27 | 14 | TRBD2 | NA
TGTGCCAGCAGCCAAGATCGGGCCGGTTCGGGACGTATGAACACTGAAGCTTTCTTT | CASSQDRAGSGRMNTEAFF | TRBJ1-1 | TRBV4-2 | 19 | NA | NA
TGTGCCAGCAGCTTAGTGGCTAGCTACACCTTC | CASSLVASYTF | TRBJ1-2 | TRBV7-9 | 11 | NA | NA
TGTGCCAGCAGTGACCCGACAGGGTGGTACGAGCAGTACTTC | CASSDPTGWYEQYF | TRBJ2-7 | TRBV6-1 | 14 | TRBD1 | NA
TGTGCCAGCAGTTACTTAGGACAGGGGGCGAACGAGCAGTACTTC | CASSYLGQGANEQYF | TRBJ2-7 | TRBV6-6 | 15 | TRBD1 | NA
TGTGCCAGCAGCACCCACGACGGGACAAGATACCAAGAGACCCAGTACTTC | CASSTHDGTRYQETQYF | TRBJ2-5 | TRBV9 | 17 | NA | NA
TGCGCCAGCAGCCCTCGGGGGGGCGCAGTCTACGAGCAGTACTTC | CASSPRGGAVYEQYF | TRBJ2-7 | TRBV5-1 | 15 | TRBD2 | once
TGTGCCAGCAGTTTTGGCAGATTGGATGTCCTCCACTTT | CASSFGRLDVLHF | TRBJ1-6 | TRBV28 | 13 | NA | NA
TGTGCCACCAGCAGCCAGACAGGGAACTACGAGCAGTACTTC | CATSSQTGNYEQYF | TRBJ2-7 | TRBV15 | 14 | TRBD1 | NA
TGTGCCAGCAGCTTAGGGGATCCCGGGGAGCTGTTTTTT | CASSLGDPGELFF | TRBJ2-2 | TRBV13 | 13 | NA | NA
TGTGCCAGCAGTGAGGGACAGGGGAGTAATTCACCCCTCCACTTT | CASSEGQGSNSPLHF | TRBJ1-6 | TRBV6-1 | 15 | TRBD1 | NA
TGTGCCAGCAGCGCTGACGCGGGGGTTGGCTATGGCTACACCTTC | CASSADAGVGYGYTF | TRBJ1-2 | TRBV2 | 15 | NA | NA
TGTGCCAGCAGCTCTCCGGGCGGGAGTGCCGGGGAGCTGTTTTTT | CASSSPGGSAGELFF | TRBJ2-2 | TRBV7-9 | 15 | TRBD2 | few
TGCGCCAGCAGCTTGTATCTAGCGGGGAACAATGAGCAGTTCTTC | CASSLYLAGNNEQFF | TRBJ2-1 | TRBV5-1 | 15 | TRBD2 | NA
TGTGCCTGGAGTGTATACGCTGAAGCTTTCTTT | CAWSVYAEAFF | TRBJ1-1 | TRBV30 | 11 | NA | few